The 21 T cell receptor beta chains below were found in one sample sequenced in a study of OX40 agonist ivuxolimab in advanced cancers. The method was immunoSEQ multiplex PCR; TCRdb's version includes in-frame clones alone and lacks a portion of them. The data contain just under 100,000 clones, approximately 93% of them singletons. Sequencing used CD4+ or CD8+ T cells sorted from blood, obtained in a trial of the OX40 agonist ivuxolimab. These receptors all stem from an adult with an advanced solid tumor such as melanoma, head and neck, liver or kidney cancer.

V usage is TRBV27 and J usage is TRBJ2-7; the match to TRBD1 covers 10 bases. J gave up 3 bases and V 4 bases, and 3 bases lay outside the gene matches. This CDR3 spans 14 amino acids. Germline-derived CDR1 and CDR2 are MNHEY and SMNVEV (reference sequence). CDR3 nucleotides: TGTGCCAGCAGTTACGGGGACAGGGGCTACGAGCAGTACTTC. Translation: CASSYGDRGYEQYF.

The gene calls are TRBV4-2 and TRBJ2-5; 11 bases are shared with TRBD2. Germline CDR1 and CDR2: LGHNA and YNFKEQ. CDR3 length: 17 residues. V lost 4 bases and J lost 2; bases outside the gene matches: 9. DNA of the CDR3: TGTGCCAGCAGCCCAGATGCGACTAGCGGGGCACAAGAGACCCAGTACTTC. Residues: CASSPDATSGAQETQYF.

This clone was seen once. This chain uses TRBV29-1 with TRBJ1-6, with D unclear. Germline V lookup: CDR1 SQVTM, CDR2 ANQGSEA. V was shortened by 5 bases and J by 0 bases, with 11 bases between the two germline ends. The CDR3 extends over 15 amino acids. CDR3 nucleotides: TGCAGCGTTCTGGCGGGGAGCTCCTATAATTCACCCCTCCACTTT. Protein sequence: CSVLAGSSYNSPLHF.

V usage is TRBV6-1 and J usage is TRBJ1-1, with 8 bases fitting TRBD1. The V segment lost 8 bases and the J segment 4 bases; nucleotides outside the gene matches: 9. CDR3 length: 14 amino acids. CDR1 is MNHNS, CDR2 SASEGT, per germline. The DNA of the CDR3 is TGTGCCAGCCCAAAGGACAGGGTAGGCACTGAAGCTTTCTTT. This translates into CASPKDRVGTEAFF.

The V call is TRBV5-1, the J call TRBJ2-3; the D is unclear. Trimming took 4 bases from V and 1 from J, leaving 13 bases between them. Germline assignment: CDR1 SGHRS and CDR2 YFSETQ. This CDR3 has 15 amino acids. In DNA, the CDR3 is TGCGCCAGCAGCCCCGACCACTCCCGCACAGATACGCAGTATTTT. Translating it yields CASSPDHSRTDTQYF. The entire variable domain, with the rest obtained from reference TRBV5-1 and TRBJ2-3, is as follows: KAGVTQTPRYLIKTRGQQVTLSCSPISGHRSVSWYQQTPGQGLQFLFEYFSETQRNKGNFPGRFSGRQFSNSRSEMNVSTLELGDSALYLCASSPDHSRTDTQYFGPGTRLTVL.

CDR3 residues: CASSQTGDTGELFF. The DNA of the CDR3 is TGTGCCAGTAGCCAGACAGGGGACACCGGGGAGCTGTTTTTT. V is TRBV19 and J is TRBJ2-2, with 8 bases that match TRBD1. The V and J ends lost 6 bases and 3 bases, in that order; junction bases with no gene match: 3. The CDR3 is 14 amino acids. Looked up from germline, CDR1 is LNHDA and CDR2 is SQIVND (reference sequence).

Details on this clone: The sample has other DNA sequences that encode this CDR3 too. The genes are TRBV7-6 and TRBJ2-7; perhaps D is TRBD1 or TRBD2 (5 bases each). This CDR3 region has 15 residues. Deletions cut 4 bases from V and 4 bases from J, with 17 bases between. Per the germline V gene, CDR1 is SGHVS and CDR2 is FNYEAQ. CDR3 sequence: CASSSGPITAYEQYF. The CDR3 nucleotides read TGTGCCAGCAGCTCGGGGCCGATAACGGCGTACGAGCAGTACTTC.

The V gene is TRBV7-2, the J gene TRBJ1-5, with D possibly matching TRBD1 (5 bases). Trimming cost V 4 bases and J 7 bases, with 17 bases left between them. Germline V gene lookup returns CDR1 SGHTA and CDR2 FQGNSA. This CDR3 is built from 15 residues. CDR3 amino acids: CASSWGREGLQPQHF. CDR3 DNA: TGTGCCAGCAGCTGGGGGAGGGAGGGGCTACAGCCCCAGCATTTT.

This clone was recorded only once. The rearrangement uses TRBV28 and TRBJ1-2; TRBD1 might be the D (5 bases). Looked up from germline, CDR1 is MDHEN and CDR2 is SYDVKM. V gave up 2 bases and J gave up 4 bases, with 14 bases separating them. CDR3 length: 15 amino acids. CDR3 DNA sequence: TGTGCCAGCAGTTTAGGGGCAGCACACGGCTATGGCTACACCTTC. Translation gives CASSLGAAHGYGYTF.

The chain combines TRBV28 with TRBJ1-2; D possibly corresponds to TRBD1 (6 bases). Germline CDR1 is MDHEN and CDR2 is SYDVKM. V was shortened by 4 bases and J by 6 bases, with 15 bases between the two germline ends. CDR3 length equals 14 residues. In DNA form, the CDR3 reads TGTGCCAGCAGTTCGCCAGGGGAGGGCAATGGCTACACCTTC. It specifies CASSSPGEGNGYTF.

The rearrangement joins TRBV28 to TRBJ1-3; a possible D gene is TRBD1 (5 bases). V was trimmed by 2 bases and J by 0 bases, leaving 11 bases between them. CDR3 length: 16 amino acids. Germline V gene lookup returns CDR1 MDHEN and CDR2 SYDVKM. CDR3 in amino acids: CASSLRGSSSGNTIYF. CDR3 nucleotide sequence: TGTGCCAGCAGTTTACGGGGGTCGAGCTCTGGAAACACCATATATTTT.

This chain uses TRBV2 with TRBJ2-5; 8 nucleotides agree with TRBD2. The CDR3 covers 14 residues. Germline CDR1 and CDR2: SNHLY and FYNNEI. The V segment lost 7 bases and the J segment 4 bases; nucleotides outside the gene matches: 8. CDR3 coding DNA: TGTGCCAGCAAGGGCGATGGGACTAGAGAGACCCAGTACTTC. Protein: CASKGDGTRETQYF. Combining the CDR3 with reference TRBV2 and TRBJ2-5 gives the whole variable domain EPEVTQTPSHQVTQMGQEVILRCVPISNHLYFYWYRQILGQKVEFLVSFYNNEISEKSEIFDDQFSVERPDGSNFTLKIRSTKLEDSAMYFCASKGDGTRETQYFGPGTRLLVL.

This clone turned up a few times. This sequence joins TRBV11-3 and TRBJ2-1; tentatively, D is TRBD1 (5 bases). The CDR3 has 17 amino acids. V lost 0 bases and J 2 bases, leaving 14 bases between the germline ends. From germline, CDR1 is SGHNT and CDR2 YENEEA. CDR3 nucleotides: TGTGCCAGCAGCTTAGATAGCTGGGGCAGCGCCTACAATGAGCAGTTCTTC. Encoded protein: CASSLDSWGSAYNEQFF.

V usage is TRBV18 and J usage is TRBJ1-5; TRBD1 matches at 12 bases. Losses at the gene ends were 3 bases for V and 7 bases for J; bases not matched to a gene: 7. There are 16 residues in the CDR3. The germline gives CDR1 KGHSH, CDR2 LQKENI. CDR3 bases: TGTGCCAGCTCACCGTCGGGACAGGGGGCAAGACAGCCCCAGCATTTT. This gives the protein CASSPSGQGARQPQHF.

The chain combines TRBV9 with TRBJ2-7; no reliable D call. The V gene's germline CDR1 is SGDLS and CDR2 YYNGEE. The CDR3 spans 15 residues. Trimming removed 0 bases from V and 3 bases from J, with 13 bases in between. The CDR3 nucleotides are TGTGCCAGCAGCGTAGGCCCAGCGAGCGACTACGAGCAGTACTTC. This gives the protein CASSVGPASDYEQYF.

The V gene is TRBV19, the J gene TRBJ1-2; TRBD1 is a possible D gene (5 bases). V lost 4 bases and J lost 5, with 14 bases in between. Germline V lookup: CDR1 LNHDA, CDR2 SQIVND (reference sequence). The CDR3 is 14 amino acids. This CDR3 reads CASSTQTAPYGYTF. CDR3 in DNA: TGTGCCAGTAGTACCCAGACAGCCCCGTATGGCTACACCTTC.

A few counts support this clone. The chain carries TRBV10-2 and TRBJ1-1; no reliable D call. The germline CDR1 and CDR2 sequences are WSHSY and SAAADI. Trimming took off 3 bases at V and 11 bases at J, with 16 bases between the two ends. The CDR3 totals 13 residues. The CDR3 here is CASSEGSETLAFF. CDR3 in DNA: TGCGCCAGCAGTGAAGGGTCTGAGACATTGGCTTTCTTT.

The rearrangement uses TRBV30 and TRBJ1-3, with D unresolved. Germline CDR1 is GTSNPN and CDR2 is SVGIG (reference sequence). V lost 6 bases and J lost 0, with 9 bases in between. The CDR3 sequence is 13 residues long. CDR3 coding DNA: TGTGCCTGTGGGATGGGCTCTGGAAACACCATATATTTT. It yields the protein CACGMGSGNTIYF.

In its sample, this clone was seen once. The rearrangement links TRBV5-1 to TRBJ2-7; D is ambiguous. The CDR3 length is 14 residues. The V end lost 0 bases, the J end lost 3 bases, and 10 bases lay between the germline ends. From germline, CDR1 is SGHRS and CDR2 YFSETQ. CDR3 DNA: TGCGCCAGCAGCTTGGCGCCATTTAACTACGAGCAGTACTTC. Translated, it gives CASSLAPFNYEQYF. Full variable domain (missing parts from reference TRBV5-1 and TRBJ2-7): KAGVTQTPRYLIKTRGQQVTLSCSPISGHRSVSWYQQTPGQGLQFLFEYFSETQRNKGNFPGRFSGRQFSNSRSEMNVSTLELGDSALYLCASSLAPFNYEQYFGPGTRLTVT.

The genes are TRBV29-1 and TRBJ2-1; no clear D gene. The CDR3 contains 15 residues. Per germline, CDR1 SQVTM and CDR2 ANQGSEA. V shed 1 base and J shed 0 bases, with 10 bases lying between them. The CDR3 nucleotides read TGCAGCGTTGAAGCCCAGTCGAGCTCCTACAATGAGCAGTTCTTC. It encodes CSVEAQSSSYNEQFF.

This chain joins TRBV7-2 and TRBJ1-1; D unresolved. CDR1 is SGHTA, CDR2 FQGNSA, per germline. The CDR3 runs 10 residues. V was pared by 5 bases and J by 7 bases, with 5 bases between. CDR3 coding DNA: TGTGCCAGCAGCCACCTTGAAGCTTTCTTT. Translation gives CASSHLEAFF.